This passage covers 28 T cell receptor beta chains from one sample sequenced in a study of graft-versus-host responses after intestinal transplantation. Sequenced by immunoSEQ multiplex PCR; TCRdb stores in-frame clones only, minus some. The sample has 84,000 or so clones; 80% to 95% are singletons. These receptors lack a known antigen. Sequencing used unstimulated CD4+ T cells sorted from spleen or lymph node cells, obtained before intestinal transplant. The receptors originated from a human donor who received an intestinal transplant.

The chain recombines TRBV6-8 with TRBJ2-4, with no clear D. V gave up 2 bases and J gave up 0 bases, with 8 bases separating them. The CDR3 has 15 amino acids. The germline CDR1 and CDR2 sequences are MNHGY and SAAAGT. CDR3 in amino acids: CASSYRSLAKNIQYF. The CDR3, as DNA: TGTGCCAGCAGTTACCGCAGCTTAGCCAAAAACATTCAGTACTTC.

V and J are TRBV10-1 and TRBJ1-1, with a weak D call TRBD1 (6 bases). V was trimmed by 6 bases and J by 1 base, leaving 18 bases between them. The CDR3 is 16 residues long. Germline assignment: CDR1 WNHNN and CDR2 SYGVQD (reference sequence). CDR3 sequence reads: CASSPEEGVWNTEAFF. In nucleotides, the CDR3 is TGCGCCAGCAGCCCCGAGGAGGGGGTATGGAACACTGAAGCTTTCTTT.

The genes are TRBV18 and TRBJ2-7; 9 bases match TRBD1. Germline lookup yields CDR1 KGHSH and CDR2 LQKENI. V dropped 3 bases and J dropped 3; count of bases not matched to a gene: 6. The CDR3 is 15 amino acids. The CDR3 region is CASSPPGQGLYEQYF. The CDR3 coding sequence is TGTGCCAGCTCACCCCCGGGACAGGGTCTCTACGAGCAGTACTTC.

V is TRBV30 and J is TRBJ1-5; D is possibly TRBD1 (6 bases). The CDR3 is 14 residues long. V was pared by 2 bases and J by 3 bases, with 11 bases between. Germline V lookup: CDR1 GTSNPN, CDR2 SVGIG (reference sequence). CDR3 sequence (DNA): TGTGCCTGGAGTTCAGGACAGCCCAATCAGCCCCAGCATTTT. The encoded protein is CAWSSGQPNQPQHF.

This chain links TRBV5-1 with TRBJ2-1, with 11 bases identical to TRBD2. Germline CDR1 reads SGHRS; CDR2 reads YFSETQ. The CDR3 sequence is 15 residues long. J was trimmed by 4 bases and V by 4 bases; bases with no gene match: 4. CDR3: CASSIGTSGYNEQFF. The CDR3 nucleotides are TGCGCCAGCAGCATCGGGACTAGCGGATACAATGAGCAGTTCTTC.

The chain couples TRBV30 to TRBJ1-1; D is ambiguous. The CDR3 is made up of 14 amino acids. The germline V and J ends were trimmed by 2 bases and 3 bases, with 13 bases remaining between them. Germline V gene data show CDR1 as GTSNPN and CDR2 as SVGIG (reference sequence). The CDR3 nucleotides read TGTGCCTGGAGTCGGACCCTATCGGACACTGAAGCTTTCTTT. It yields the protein CAWSRTLSDTEAFF. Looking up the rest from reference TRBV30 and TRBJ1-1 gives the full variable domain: SQTIHQWPATLVQPVGSPLSLECTVEGTSNPNLYWYRQAAGRGLQLLFYSVGIGQISSEVPQNLSASRPQDRQFILSSKKLLLSDSGFYLCAWSRTLSDTEAFFGQGTRLTVV.

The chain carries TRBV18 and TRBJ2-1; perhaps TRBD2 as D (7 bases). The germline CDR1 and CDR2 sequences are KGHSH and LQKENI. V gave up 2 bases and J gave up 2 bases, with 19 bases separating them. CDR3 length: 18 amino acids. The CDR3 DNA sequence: TGTGCCAGCTCACCAGGAGGAGTTGGGGGGGGGCCCTACAATGAGCAGTTCTTC. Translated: CASSPGGVGGGPYNEQFF.

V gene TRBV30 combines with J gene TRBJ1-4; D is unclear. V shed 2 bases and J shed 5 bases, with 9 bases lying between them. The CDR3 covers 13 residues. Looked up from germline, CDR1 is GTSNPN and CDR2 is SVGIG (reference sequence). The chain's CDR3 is CAWSRQINEKLFF. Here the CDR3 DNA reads TGTGCCTGGAGTCGGCAGATCAATGAAAAACTGTTTTTT.

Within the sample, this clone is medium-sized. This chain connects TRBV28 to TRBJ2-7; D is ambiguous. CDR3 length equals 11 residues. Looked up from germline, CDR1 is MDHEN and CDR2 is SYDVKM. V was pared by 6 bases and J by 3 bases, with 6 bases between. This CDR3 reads CASSNLYEQYF. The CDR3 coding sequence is TGTGCCAGCAGCAACCTCTACGAGCAGTACTTC.

The CDR3 sequence: CASTFLAGVDDEQFF. CDR3 DNA: TGCGCCAGCACCTTTCTAGCGGGAGTCGACGATGAGCAGTTCTTC. The chain links TRBV5-1 to TRBJ2-1; 10 positions match TRBD2. The CDR3 runs to 15 residues. V lost 6 bases, J lost 8 bases, and 11 bases stayed unmatched. CDR1 SGHRS and CDR2 YFSETQ come from the germline V gene.

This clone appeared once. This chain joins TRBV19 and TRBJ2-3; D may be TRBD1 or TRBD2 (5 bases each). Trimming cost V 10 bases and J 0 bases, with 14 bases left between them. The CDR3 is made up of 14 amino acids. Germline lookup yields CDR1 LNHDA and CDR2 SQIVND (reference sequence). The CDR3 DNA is TGTGCCACCGGACGCCGGGACAGCACAGATACGCAGTATTTT. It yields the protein CATGRRDSTDTQYF.

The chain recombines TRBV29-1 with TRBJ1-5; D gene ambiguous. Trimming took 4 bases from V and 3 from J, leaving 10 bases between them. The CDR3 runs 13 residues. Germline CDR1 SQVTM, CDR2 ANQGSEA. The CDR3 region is CSVGERVNQPQHF. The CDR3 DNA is TGCAGCGTTGGGGAGAGGGTCAATCAGCCCCAGCATTTT.

The CDR3 region is CASSERKAGVTDTQYF. CDR3 coding DNA: TGTGCCAGCAGTGAACGAAAAGCGGGAGTTACAGATACGCAGTATTTT. This sequence joins TRBV25-1 and TRBJ2-3, with TRBD2 matching 8 bases. V was pared by 2 bases and J by 3 bases, with 7 bases of the junction left unmatched. Looked up from germline, CDR1 is MGHDK and CDR2 is SYGVNS. The CDR3 spans 16 residues. The variable domain in full, with the rest retrieved from reference TRBV25-1 and TRBJ2-3, is EADIYQTPRYLVIGTGKKITLECSQTMGHDKMYWYQQDPGMELHLIHYSYGVNSTEKGDLSSESTVSRIRTEHFPLTLESARPSHTSQYLCASSERKAGVTDTQYFGPGTRLTVL.

CDR3: CASSYSSTTEAFF. The DNA for the CDR3 is TGTGCCAGCAGTTACTCGAGTACAACTGAAGCTTTCTTT. The rearrangement joins TRBV6-5 to TRBJ1-1; D is unclear. V lost 0 bases and J lost 5, with 7 bases in between. CDR1 and CDR2 from the germline V gene are MNHEY and SVGAGI. The CDR3 contains 13 residues.

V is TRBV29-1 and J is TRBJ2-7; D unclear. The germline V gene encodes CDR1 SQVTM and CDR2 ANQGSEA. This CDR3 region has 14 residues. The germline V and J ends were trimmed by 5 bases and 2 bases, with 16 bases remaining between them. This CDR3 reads CSVQTASPPYEQYF. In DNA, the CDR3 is TGCAGCGTTCAAACGGCCAGCCCCCCCTACGAGCAGTACTTC.

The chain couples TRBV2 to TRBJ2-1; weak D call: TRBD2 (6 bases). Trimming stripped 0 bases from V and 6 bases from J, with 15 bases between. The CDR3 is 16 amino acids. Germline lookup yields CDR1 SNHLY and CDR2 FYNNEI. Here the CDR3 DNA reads TGTGCCAGCAGTGAAGCCCTCCCAACTAGCTCCAATGAGCAGTTCTTC. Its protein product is CASSEALPTSSNEQFF.

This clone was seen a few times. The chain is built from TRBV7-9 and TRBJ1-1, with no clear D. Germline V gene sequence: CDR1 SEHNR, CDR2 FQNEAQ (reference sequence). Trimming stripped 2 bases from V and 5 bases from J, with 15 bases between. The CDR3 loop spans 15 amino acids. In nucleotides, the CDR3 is TGTGCCAGCAGCTTAAACCGGGGATTGTGGACTGAAGCTTTCTTT. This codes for CASSLNRGLWTEAFF.

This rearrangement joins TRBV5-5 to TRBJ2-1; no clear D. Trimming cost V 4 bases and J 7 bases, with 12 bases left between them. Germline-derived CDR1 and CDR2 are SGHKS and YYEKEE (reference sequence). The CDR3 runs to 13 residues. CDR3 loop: CASSPPALNEQFF. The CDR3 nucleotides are TGTGCCAGCAGCCCCCCAGCATTGAATGAGCAGTTCTTC.

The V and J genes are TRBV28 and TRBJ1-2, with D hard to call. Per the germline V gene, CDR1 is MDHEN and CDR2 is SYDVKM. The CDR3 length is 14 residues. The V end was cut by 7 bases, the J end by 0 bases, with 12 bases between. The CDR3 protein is CASKVDSPNYGYTF. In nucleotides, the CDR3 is TGTGCCAGCAAGGTCGATAGTCCTAACTATGGCTACACCTTC.

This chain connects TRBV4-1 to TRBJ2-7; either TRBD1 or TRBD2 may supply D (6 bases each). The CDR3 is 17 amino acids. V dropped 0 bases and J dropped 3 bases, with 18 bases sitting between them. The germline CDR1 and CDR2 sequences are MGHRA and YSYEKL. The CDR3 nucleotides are TGCGCCAGCAGCCAAGATCAATGGAAGGGGGGCCGCTACGAGCAGTACTTC. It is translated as CASSQDQWKGGRYEQYF.

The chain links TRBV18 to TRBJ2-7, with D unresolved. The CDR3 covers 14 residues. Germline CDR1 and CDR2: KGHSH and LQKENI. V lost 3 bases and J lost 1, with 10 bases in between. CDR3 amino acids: CASSPRSESYEQYF. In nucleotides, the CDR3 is TGTGCCAGCTCACCGCGTTCAGAGTCCTACGAGCAGTACTTC.

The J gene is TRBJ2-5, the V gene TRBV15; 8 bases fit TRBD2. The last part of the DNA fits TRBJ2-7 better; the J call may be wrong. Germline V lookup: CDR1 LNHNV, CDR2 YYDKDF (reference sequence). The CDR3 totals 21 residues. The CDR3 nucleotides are TGTGCCACCAGCAGAGACTATTCAGGCAAAACAAAGCGGGAGTTGGGCTACGAGCAGTACTTC. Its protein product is CATSRDYSGKTKRELGYEQYF.

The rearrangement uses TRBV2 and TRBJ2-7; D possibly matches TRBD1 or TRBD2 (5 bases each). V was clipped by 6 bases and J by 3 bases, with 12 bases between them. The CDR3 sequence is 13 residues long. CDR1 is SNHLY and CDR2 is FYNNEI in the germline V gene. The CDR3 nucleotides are TGTGCCAGCAGGGGGGAGAGGTTCTACGAGCAGTACTTC. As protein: CASRGERFYEQYF.

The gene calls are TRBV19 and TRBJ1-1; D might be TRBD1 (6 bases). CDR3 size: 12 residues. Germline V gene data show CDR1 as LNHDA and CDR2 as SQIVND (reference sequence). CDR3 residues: CESSDGGAEAFF. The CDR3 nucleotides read TGTGAGTCTAGTGATGGGGGGGCCGAAGCTTTCTTT. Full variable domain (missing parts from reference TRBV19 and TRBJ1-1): DGGITQSPKYLFRKEGQNVTLSCEQNLNHDAMYWYRQDPGQGLRLIYYSQIVNDFQKGDIAEGYSVSREKKESFPLTVTSAQKNPTAFYLCESSDGGAEAFFGQGTRLTVV.

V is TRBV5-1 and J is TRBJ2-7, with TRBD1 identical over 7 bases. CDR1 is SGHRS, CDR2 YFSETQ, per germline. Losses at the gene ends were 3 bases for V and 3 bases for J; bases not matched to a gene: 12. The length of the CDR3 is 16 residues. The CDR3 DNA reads TGCGCCAGCAGCTCCGGATCGACAGGGCGAGACTACGAGCAGTACTTC. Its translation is CASSSGSTGRDYEQYF.

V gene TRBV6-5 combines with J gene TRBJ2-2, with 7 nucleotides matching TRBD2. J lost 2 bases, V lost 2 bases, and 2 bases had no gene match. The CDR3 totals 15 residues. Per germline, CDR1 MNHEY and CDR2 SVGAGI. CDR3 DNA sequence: TGTGCCAGCAGTTACGAGGGACTAAACACCGGGGAGCTGTTTTTT. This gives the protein CASSYEGLNTGELFF.

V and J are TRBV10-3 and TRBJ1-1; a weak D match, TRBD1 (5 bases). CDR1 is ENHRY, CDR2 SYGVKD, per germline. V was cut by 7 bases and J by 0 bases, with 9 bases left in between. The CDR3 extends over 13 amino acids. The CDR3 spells CAIKGQLNTEAFF. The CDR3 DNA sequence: TGTGCCATCAAGGGGCAACTGAACACTGAAGCTTTCTTT.

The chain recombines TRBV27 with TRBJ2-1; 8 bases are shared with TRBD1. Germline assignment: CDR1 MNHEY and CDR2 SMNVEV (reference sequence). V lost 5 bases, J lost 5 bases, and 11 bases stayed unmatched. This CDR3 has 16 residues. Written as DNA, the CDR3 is TGTGCCAGCAGTGTCACCGCCGGGACAGGTAACAATGAGCAGTTCTTC. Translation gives CASSVTAGTGNNEQFF.